Many counts were recorded for the clone carrying this T cell receptor beta chain. What it binds is unknown. Using its own MiXCR run on the 5' RACE reads, TCRdb lists one record per CDR3 protein. The sample contains roughly 240,000 distinct CDR3 sequences, approximately 6.3% of which appear only once. The data belong to a study of T cells after yellow fever vaccination. Study-wide context: Each low-cell-number fraction was prepared by means of SMART-Seq v4 Ultra Low Input. Study outcomes and limitations: A small share of clonotypes appeared in both CD4 and CD8 compartments.

The CDR3 length is 16 residues. V was clipped by 2 bases and J by 5 bases; unmatched bases: 9. The V gene's germline CDR1 is SEHNR and CDR2 FQNEAQ (reference sequence). Sequenced here: CD4+ T cells sorted from PBMCs, sampled on the day of the yellow fever booster vaccination. The V gene is TRBV7-9, the J gene TRBJ2-1, with 7 positions matching TRBD2. The clonotype originates from a man aged 25 to 40 who received the YFV17D yellow fever vaccine. The CDR3 protein is CASSLKGRESNNEQFF. The DNA of the CDR3 is TGTGCCAGCAGCTTAAAGGGGCGGGAGTCAAACAATGAGCAGTTCTTC.